These 31 T cell receptor beta chains were all obtained from the same sample, sequenced in a study of blood T cell repertoires in COVID-19. Some clones are missing from TCRdb's copy, which holds only in-frame ones; the method was immunoSEQ multiplex PCR. Of about 270,000 clones in the sample, around 84% were seen once. Material: peripheral blood. The receptors here all came from a human donor with COVID-19, enrolled during active disease. The donor label of this sample is uncertain.

A word on this clone: The same CDR3 is also encoded by other DNA sequences in this sample. This chain's CDR3 is CASSARLAGGGETQYF. In DNA form, the CDR3 reads TGTGCCAGCAGCGCCCGTTTAGCGGGAGGAGGGGAGACCCAGTACTTC. The V gene is TRBV9, the J gene TRBJ2-5, with 10 bases lining up with TRBD2. CDR3 length equals 16 residues. Trimming cost V 3 bases and J 5 bases; bases outside gene matches: 10. The germline V gene has CDR1 SGDLS and CDR2 YYNGEE.

V and J are TRBV19 and TRBJ2-1, with unresolved D. The ends were cut back, 3 bases at V and 1 base at J, with 13 bases in the middle. This CDR3 region has 16 residues. Germline V gene lookup returns CDR1 LNHDA and CDR2 SQIVND (reference sequence). CDR3 in DNA: TGTGCCAGTAGTATTATTCCTACCGGGTCCTACAATGAGCAGTTCTTC. It is translated as CASSIIPTGSYNEQFF.

This clone turned up a few times. This CDR3 is CASSAGTGDIKNIQYF. For the CDR3, the DNA is TGTGCCAGCAGCGCGGGAACAGGGGACATCAAAAACATTCAGTACTTC. V gene TRBV11-3 combines with J gene TRBJ2-4; perhaps TRBD1 as D (7 bases). The CDR3 sequence is 16 residues long. CDR1 SGHNT and CDR2 YENEEA come from the germline V gene. Deletions cut 5 bases from V and 3 bases from J, with 17 bases between. The full variable domain, rest sourced from reference TRBV11-3 and TRBJ2-4, is EAGVVQSPRYKIIEKKQPVAFWCNPISGHNTLYWYLQNLGQGPELLIRYENEEAVDDSQLPKDRFSAERLKGVDSTLKIQPAELGDSAVYLCASSAGTGDIKNIQYFGAGTRLSVL.

This chain links TRBV5-6 with TRBJ1-4; 8 positions agree with TRBD1. The CDR3 totals 14 residues. Unmatched junction bases numbered 7, after V lost 4 bases and J lost 8 bases. CDR1 is SGHDT and CDR2 is YYEEEE in the germline V gene. The chain's CDR3 is CASSPGQGGEKLFF. DNA for the CDR3: TGTGCCAGCAGCCCAGGACAGGGAGGAGAAAAACTGTTTTTT. The variable domain in full, completed from reference TRBV5-6 and TRBJ1-4, reads DAGVTQSPTHLIKTRGQQVTLRCSPKSGHDTVSWYQQALGQGPQFIFQYYEEEERQRGNFPDRFSGHQFPNYSSELNVNALLLGDSALYLCASSPGQGGEKLFFGSGTQLSVL.

The chain joins TRBV10-3 to TRBJ1-5; 7 bases match TRBD1. Germline CDR1 ENHRY, CDR2 SYGVKD. There are 13 residues in the CDR3. V dropped 7 bases and J dropped 3; count of bases not matched to a gene: 3. Written as DNA, the CDR3 is TGTGCCATCAAGGGACAGCACAATCAGCCCCAGCATTTT. Translation gives CAIKGQHNQPQHF.

This clone came up once. The CDR3, as DNA: TGTGCCAGCAGTTACGCCTCACTCTACGAGCAGTACTTC. Translated, it gives CASSYASLYEQYF. The V and J genes are TRBV6-5 and TRBJ2-7; D is undetermined. CDR1 MNHEY and CDR2 SVGAGI come from the germline V gene. The CDR3 sequence is 13 residues long. V shed 2 bases and J shed 3 bases, with 8 bases lying between them.

The chain links TRBV19 to TRBJ2-2; the match to TRBD2 covers 10 bases. The CDR3 length is 15 residues. With 6 bases clipped from V and 3 bases from J, the junction kept 4 bases outside the gene matches. Germline values: CDR1 LNHDA, CDR2 SQIVND (reference sequence). The CDR3 coding sequence is TGTGCCAGTAGCCTAGCGGGAGCGGACACCGGGGAGCTGTTTTTT. Its translation: CASSLAGADTGELFF.

Points on this clone: This specimen includes other DNA sequences encoding the same CDR3. The V and J genes are TRBV3-1 (or the pseudogene TRBV3-2) and TRBJ2-7; no definite D call. Trimming cost V 1 base and J 0 bases, with 7 bases left between them. The V gene's germline CDR1 is LGHDT and CDR2 YNNKEL (reference sequence). The CDR3 is 14 amino acids. Here the CDR3 reads CASSQGRSSYEQYF. The CDR3, as DNA: TGTGCCAGCAGCCAAGGTCGCAGCTCCTACGAGCAGTACTTC.

The chain uses TRBV29-1 and TRBJ1-1; 9 bases map to TRBD1. CDR1 SQVTM and CDR2 ANQGSEA come from the germline V gene. V dropped 7 bases and J dropped 7; count of bases not matched to a gene: 4. The CDR3 contains 11 residues. CDR3 nucleotide sequence: TGCAGCGCCGCGGGACAGGGTGAAGCTTTCTTT. Protein product: CSAAGQGEAFF.

As to this clone: Germline and junction disagree at one end, which may indicate a read error. This chain uses TRBV7-7 with TRBJ2-3; D is possibly TRBD1 (5 bases). Per germline, CDR1 SSHAT and CDR2 FNYEAQ (reference sequence). The CDR3 covers 13 residues. The CDR3 loop is CASSLQVADTQYF. DNA for the CDR3: TGTGCTAGCAGTTTACAGGTGGCAGATACGCAGTATTTT.

This rearrangement joins TRBV28 to TRBJ1-2, with 9 bases identical to TRBD1. V lost 6 bases to trimming and J lost 4 bases; unmatched junction nucleotides: 3. This CDR3 region has 13 residues. Germline CDR1 reads MDHEN; CDR2 reads SYDVKM. CDR3 amino acids: CASSQGQGYGYTF. The CDR3 DNA is TGTGCCAGCAGCCAGGGACAGGGCTATGGCTACACCTTC.

V gene TRBV28 combines with J gene TRBJ2-7; D ambiguous. The CDR3 totals 10 residues. Germline CDR1 reads MDHEN; CDR2 reads SYDVKM. V lost 5 bases and J 7 bases, leaving 6 bases between the germline ends. The CDR3 sequence: CASSQREQYF. The CDR3 coding sequence is TGTGCCAGCAGTCAACGGGAGCAGTACTTC.

This sequence joins TRBV11-2 and TRBJ1-1; D perhaps matches TRBD1 (5 bases). With 8 bases removed from V and 0 bases from J, the gap between germline ends came to 13 bases. The CDR3 covers 14 residues. Germline CDR1 reads SGHAT; CDR2 reads FQNNGV. CDR3: CASSWGRLNTEAFF. CDR3 DNA: TGTGCCAGCTCCTGGGGCAGGTTGAACACTGAAGCTTTCTTT.

This sequence joins TRBV9 and TRBJ2-1; 10 bases fit TRBD2. The CDR3 is 15 residues long. Germline CDR1 reads SGDLS; CDR2 reads YYNGEE. V was pared by 0 bases and J by 5 bases, with 2 bases of the junction left unmatched. The CDR3 here is CASSVGLAGNNEQFF. In DNA, the CDR3 is TGTGCCAGCAGCGTAGGACTAGCGGGCAACAATGAGCAGTTCTTC.

The V call is TRBV3-1 (or the pseudogene TRBV3-2), the J call TRBJ2-7; 8 bases agree with TRBD2. The CDR3 runs to 19 residues. CDR1 is LGHDT, CDR2 YNNKEL, per germline (reference sequence). With 2 bases clipped from V and 3 bases from J, the junction kept 18 bases outside the gene matches. The CDR3 reads CASSQNPGGVSGFVYEQYF. DNA of the CDR3: TGTGCCAGCAGCCAAAATCCGGGAGGGGTTTCGGGATTCGTCTACGAGCAGTACTTC.

This chain links TRBV19 with TRBJ2-7, with 7 bases aligning to TRBD1. The CDR3 contains 14 residues. Germline V gene lookup returns CDR1 LNHDA and CDR2 SQIVND (reference sequence). J was trimmed by 4 bases and V by 2 bases; bases with no gene match: 5. The CDR3: CASSIRDSIYEQYF. CDR3 coding DNA: TGTGCCAGTAGTATACGGGACAGTATATACGAGCAGTACTTC.

The chain has TRBV7-9 and TRBJ1-2, with TRBD1 matching 11 bases. J lost 1 base, V lost 2 bases, and 12 bases had no gene match. This CDR3 spans 19 amino acids. CDR1 is SEHNR, CDR2 FQNEAQ, per germline (reference sequence). In DNA, the CDR3 is TGTGCCAGCAGCTTAAACAGGGGGACAGGGGGACCCCATAACTATGGCTACACCTTC. It yields the protein CASSLNRGTGGPHNYGYTF. Full variable domain (remainder filled in from reference TRBV7-9 and TRBJ1-2): DTGVSQNPRHKITKRGQNVTFRCDPISEHNRLYWYRQTLGQGPEFLTYFQNEAQLEKSRLLSDRFSAERPKGSFSTLEIQRTEQGDSAMYLCASSLNRGTGGPHNYGYTFGSGTRLTVV.

CDR3 in DNA: TGTGCCAGCAGTCGTCAGGGAAACAATGAAAAACTGTTTTTT. It specifies CASSRQGNNEKLFF. The rearrangement joins TRBV2 to TRBJ1-4; the D gene is possibly TRBD1 (5 bases). Germline CDR1 is SNHLY and CDR2 is FYNNEI. V was shortened by 5 bases and J by 5 bases, with 12 bases between the two germline ends. The CDR3 is 14 residues long.

The chain employs TRBV19 and TRBJ1-5, with a possible D match to TRBD1 (6 bases). Trimming took 3 bases from V and 7 from J, leaving 16 bases between them. Germline V gene lookup returns CDR1 LNHDA and CDR2 SQIVND (reference sequence). The CDR3 consists of 15 residues. The CDR3 coding sequence is TGTGCCAGTAGTATTGGCAGGGGCGGTTTCCAGCCCCAGCATTTT. Protein product: CASSIGRGGFQPQHF.

This clone was observed a few times. The gene calls are TRBV29-1 and TRBJ1-4; 8 nucleotides line up with TRBD1. Germline V CDR1 and CDR2: SQVTM, ANQGSEA. The CDR3 has 13 amino acids. Trimming took 5 bases from V and 8 from J; bases not matched to a gene: 7. The CDR3 reads CSVRQGMEEKLFF. The CDR3 DNA reads as TGCAGCGTTAGACAGGGGATGGAGGAAAAACTGTTTTTT.

This clone turned up a few times. The chain carries TRBV28 and TRBJ2-4, with D possibly TRBD1 on 6 matching bases. This CDR3 spans 13 amino acids. The V and J ends lost 5 bases and 15 bases respectively, with 20 bases between them. Per germline, CDR1 MDHEN and CDR2 SYDVKM. DNA of the CDR3: TGTGCCAGCAGTGCAGATCTAACCGTAGGGGGGTACTTC. Encoded protein: CASSADLTVGGYF.

J is TRBJ2-5 and V is TRBV5-4; perhaps TRBD2 as D (6 bases). There are 15 residues in the CDR3. Germline CDR1 SGHNT, CDR2 YYREEE (reference sequence). Trimming left V 6 bases short and J 3 bases short, with 18 bases between. CDR3: CASTPQGLSEETQYF. As DNA, the CDR3 is TGTGCCAGCACCCCCCAGGGACTGAGCGAAGAGACCCAGTACTTC.

This clone was seen a few times. This chain links TRBV9 with TRBJ1-6; D gene ambiguous. This CDR3 has 14 residues. V was cut by 2 bases and J by 5 bases, with 8 bases left in between. Germline V gene sequence: CDR1 SGDLS, CDR2 YYNGEE. The CDR3 region is CASSVGVNNSPLHF. Written as DNA, the CDR3 is TGTGCCAGCAGCGTCGGGGTCAATAATTCACCCCTCCACTTT.

J is TRBJ2-7 and V is TRBV13; D is possibly TRBD2 (5 bases). Germline CDR1 and CDR2: PRHDT and FYEKMQ (reference sequence). There are 16 residues in the CDR3. Trimming removed 1 base from V and 5 bases from J, with 18 bases in between. This chain's CDR3 is CASSLAAPGGSDEQYF. CDR3 nucleotides: TGTGCCAGCAGCTTAGCCGCCCCCGGCGGGTCCGACGAGCAGTACTTC.

The chain couples TRBV19 to TRBJ2-1, with TRBD2 identical over 13 bases. The ends lost 5 bases at V and 7 bases at J; junction bases unmatched: 2. The CDR3 is made up of 14 amino acids. Germline V CDR1 and CDR2: LNHDA, SQIVND (reference sequence). This chain's CDR3 is CASSGTSGMNEQFF. The CDR3 nucleotides read TGTGCCAGTAGTGGGACTAGCGGGATGAATGAGCAGTTCTTC. Based on the CDR3 plus reference TRBV19 and TRBJ2-1, the full variable domain is DGGITQSPKYLFRKEGQNVTLSCEQNLNHDAMYWYRQDPGQGLRLIYYSQIVNDFQKGDIAEGYSVSREKKESFPLTVTSAQKNPTAFYLCASSGTSGMNEQFFGPGTRLTVL.

Many counts were recorded for this clone. The CDR3 DNA reads TGTGCCAGCAGCCCCGAGTCGGGACTAGCGGTAGACAATGAGCAGTTCTTC. Amino acids: CASSPESGLAVDNEQFF. The J gene is TRBJ2-1, the V gene TRBV7-3; 11 bases match TRBD2. Looked up from germline, CDR1 is SGHTA and CDR2 is FQGTGA. The CDR3 is 17 residues long. Germline trimming cut 5 bases from V and 5 bases from J; bases unmatched to any gene: 11.

This rearrangement joins TRBV19 to TRBJ2-5, with TRBD1 identical over 10 bases. The CDR3 is made up of 15 amino acids. V dropped 5 bases and J dropped 5; count of bases not matched to a gene: 8. In germline, CDR1 is LNHDA, CDR2 SQIVND (reference sequence). The DNA for the CDR3 is TGTGCCAGTAGTGCCGACAGGGGGCTAACGGAGACCCAGTACTTC. Amino acids: CASSADRGLTETQYF.

The V call is TRBV7-2, the J call TRBJ1-2; 12 bases fit TRBD1. Unmatched junction bases numbered 9, after V lost 4 bases and J lost 3 bases. This CDR3 contains 17 residues. The germline CDR1 and CDR2 sequences are SGHTA and FQGNSA. The CDR3 DNA sequence: TGTGCCAGCAGCTCCGGGACAGGGGGCTCATCGTACTATGGCTACACCTTC. The encoded protein is CASSSGTGGSSYYGYTF.

V and J are TRBV7-2 and TRBJ2-2; weak D call: TRBD1 (6 bases). The germline V gene encodes CDR1 SGHTA and CDR2 FQGNSA. V dropped 1 base and J dropped 9 bases, with 18 bases sitting between them. The CDR3 runs to 16 residues. CDR3 nucleotide sequence: TGTGCCAGCAGCTTAGTAGGAGGACAGAACGCCCGGGAGCTGTTTTTT. Translated: CASSLVGGQNARELFF. Variable domain in full (rest from reference TRBV7-2 and TRBJ2-2): GAGVSQSPSNKVTEKGKDVELRCDPISGHTALYWYRQSLGQGLEFLIYFQGNSAPDKSGLPSDRFSAERTGGSVSTLTIQRTQQEDSAVYLCASSLVGGQNARELFFGEGSRLTVL.

This clone appeared once. The chain carries TRBV25-1 and TRBJ1-1; 9 bases are shared with TRBD1. Germline values: CDR1 MGHDK, CDR2 SYGVNS. This CDR3 spans 14 amino acids. With 2 bases clipped from V and 9 bases from J, the junction kept 7 bases outside the gene matches. The CDR3: CASSELRQGGQAFF. Here the CDR3 DNA reads TGTGCCAGCAGTGAACTGCGACAGGGGGGCCAAGCTTTCTTT.

The chain is built from TRBV7-2 and TRBJ1-5; possibly TRBD1 for D (5 bases). The CDR3 is 15 residues long. The germline gives CDR1 SGHTA, CDR2 FQGNSA. Trimming took 5 bases from V and 4 from J, leaving 15 bases between them. CDR3 loop: CASSVGAGFNQPQHF. The CDR3 DNA follows: TGTGCCAGCAGCGTAGGGGCAGGGTTTAATCAGCCCCAGCATTTT.